This T cell receptor beta chain came from a study of shared clonotypes between healthy human individuals. Study-wide background: Used for every donor were three CD4 naive, three CD4 memory, two CD8 naive and one CD8 memory plate. Whole-study findings and limits: Clonotypes shared by all four donors outscored non-shared clonotypes in generation probability. Estimated richness was generally greater in naive than memory subsets.

About this clone: Its target is unknown.

The assay was immunoSEQ multiplex PCR, and TCRdb's table has in-frame clones only and misses some. The sample lists about 1.1 million clones, around three quarters occurring once. CDR1 SGHRS and CDR2 YFSETQ come from the germline V gene. The CDR3 runs 13 residues. V shed 5 bases and J shed 3 bases, with 11 bases lying between them. Sequenced: memory CD4+ T cells from PBMCs. As for subset: CD45RA-negative fraction. V is TRBV5-1 and J is TRBJ2-5; D remains ambiguous. The TCR was taken from a young man in good health. Some clones in this sample may be carry-over from other donors' samples. In DNA form, the CDR3 reads TGCGCCAGCAGGGTCGGGCGCGAAGAGACCCAGTACTTC. It encodes CASRVGREETQYF. Together with reference TRBV5-1 and TRBJ2-5, the CDR3 gives the full variable domain: KAGVTQTPRYLIKTRGQQVTLSCSPISGHRSVSWYQQTPGQGLQFLFEYFSETQRNKGNFPGRFSGRQFSNSRSEMNVSTLELGDSALYLCASRVGREETQYFGPGTRLLVL.